Shown below are 25 T cell receptor beta chains from a single sample sequenced in a study of T cells in tuberculosis. Profiling relied on immunoSEQ multiplex PCR, and the TCRdb table lists in-frame clones only, not all of them. The sample lists 40,000 to 50,000 clones, 95% seen once, with 3.5% to 4.5% in the top ten. Input material: PBMCs. Receptors were obtained from a donor aged 10-35 years with latent tuberculosis or without tuberculosis infection.

V gene TRBV28 combines with J gene TRBJ2-1; TRBD1 aligns across 8 bases. Trimming took 7 bases from V and 9 from J; bases not matched to a gene: 11. This CDR3 contains 14 residues. Per the germline V gene, CDR1 is MDHEN and CDR2 is SYDVKM. CDR3 coding DNA: TGTGCCAGCACCCGGACAGGGCAACAAGCTGAGCAGTTCTTC. This sequence encodes CASTRTGQQAEQFF.

The chain employs TRBV14 and TRBJ1-2; maybe TRBD1 (6 bases). The CDR3 sequence is 12 residues long. Germline loops: CDR1 SGHDN, CDR2 FVKESK. Trimming took 8 bases from V and 1 from J, leaving 8 bases between them. The CDR3 nucleotides are TGTGCCAGCGCACAGGGTAACTATGGCTACACCTTC. This translates into CASAQGNYGYTF. The entire variable domain, with the rest obtained from reference TRBV14 and TRBJ1-2, is as follows: EAGVTQFPSHSVIEKGQTVTLRCDPISGHDNLYWYRRVMGKEIKFLLHFVKESKQDESGMPNNRFLAERTGGTYSTLKVQPAELEDSGVYFCASAQGNYGYTFGSGTRLTVV.

This clone is medium-sized (0.01 to 0.1%) by share. The chain recombines TRBV2 with TRBJ1-6; 9 bases line up with TRBD1. CDR1 and CDR2 (germline): SNHLY, FYNNEI. V gave up 2 bases and J gave up 8 bases; unmatched junction bases: 7. CDR3 length: 16 amino acids. The CDR3 protein is CASSETRDRVYSPLHF. The CDR3 nucleotides are TGTGCCAGCAGTGAAACCCGGGACAGGGTCTATTCACCCCTCCACTTT. Drawing the rest from reference TRBV2 and TRBJ1-6, the complete variable domain is EPEVTQTPSHQVTQMGQEVILRCVPISNHLYFYWYRQILGQKVEFLVSFYNNEISEKSEIFDDQFSVERPDGSNFTLKIRSTKLEDSAMYFCASSETRDRVYSPLHFGNGTRLTVT.

The chain joins TRBV30 to TRBJ2-7; a weak D match, TRBD2 (6 bases). Germline assignment: CDR1 GTSNPN and CDR2 SVGIG (reference sequence). The V and J ends lost 0 bases and 2 bases respectively, with 14 bases between them. The CDR3 sequence is 15 residues long. In DNA, the CDR3 is TGTGCCTGGAGTGTACGGGGGTACGTTGCCTACGAGCAGTACTTC. Its protein product is CAWSVRGYVAYEQYF. Full variable domain (missing parts from reference TRBV30 and TRBJ2-7): SQTIHQWPATLVQPVGSPLSLECTVEGTSNPNLYWYRQAAGRGLQLLFYSVGIGQISSEVPQNLSASRPQDRQFILSSKKLLLSDSGFYLCAWSVRGYVAYEQYFGPGTRLTVT.

This chain links TRBV28 with TRBJ1-1, with 7 bases aligning to TRBD1. Germline V gene sequence: CDR1 MDHEN, CDR2 SYDVKM. The V gene end was trimmed by 5 bases and the J gene end by 1 base; junction bases not matched to a gene: 4. The CDR3 is 14 residues long. CDR3 residues: CASSPGTANTEAFF. CDR3 nucleotides: TGTGCCAGCAGTCCGGGGACAGCGAACACTGAAGCTTTCTTT.

The gene calls are TRBV14 and TRBJ1-4; TRBD1 matches 9 bases. Trimming cost V 6 bases and J 14 bases; bases outside gene matches: 16. The germline V gene has CDR1 SGHDN and CDR2 FVKESK. The CDR3 totals 15 residues. The chain's CDR3 is CASRSSGTGHIPLFF. The CDR3 DNA is TGTGCCAGCAGATCGTCCGGGACAGGGCACATACCTCTGTTTTTT.

V is TRBV6-6 and J is TRBJ2-7; 9 bases fit TRBD1. Looked up from germline, CDR1 is MNHNY and CDR2 is SVGAGI (reference sequence). CDR3 length equals 15 residues. The ends lost 7 bases at V and 2 bases at J; junction bases unmatched: 9. Written as DNA, the CDR3 is TGTGCCAGCACCCCCGAGGGGACAGGGACCTACGAGCAGTACTTC. Encoded protein: CASTPEGTGTYEQYF.

The J gene is TRBJ2-5, the V gene TRBV11-2; 11 bases match TRBD2. This CDR3 region has 19 residues. The J segment lost 5 bases and the V segment lost 3 bases, leaving 17 bases of the junction unmatched. Germline CDR1 and CDR2: SGHAT and FQNNGV. The CDR3 bases are TGTGCCAGCAGCTTCCACCACCGTACTAGCGGGGGTCGTCCGGAGACCCAGTACTTC. This translates into CASSFHHRTSGGRPETQYF.

The rearrangement links TRBV9 to TRBJ1-2; the D gene is possibly TRBD1 (5 bases). Germline V CDR1 and CDR2: SGDLS, YYNGEE. Trimming stripped 0 bases from V and 5 bases from J, with 20 bases between. The CDR3 extends over 17 amino acids. CDR3 DNA: TGTGCCAGCAGCGTAGAATTAAATCGGCCAGGGAATTATGGCTACACCTTC. This codes for CASSVELNRPGNYGYTF.

The chain joins TRBV14 to TRBJ2-1, with D tentatively TRBD1 (5 bases). V was trimmed by 1 base and J by 8 bases, leaving 15 bases between them. The CDR3 runs 15 residues. Germline V gives CDR1 SGHDN, CDR2 FVKESK. The CDR3 sequence is CASSQGTREWDEQFF. In DNA, the CDR3 is TGTGCCAGCAGCCAAGGGACCAGGGAATGGGATGAGCAGTTCTTC.

This CDR3 reads CASSLDRGLTYEQYF. The DNA for the CDR3 is TGTGCCAGCAGCTTAGATCGCGGACTAACCTACGAGCAGTACTTC. The V gene is TRBV11-2, the J gene TRBJ2-7; D possibly corresponds to TRBD2 (6 bases). CDR1 is SGHAT and CDR2 is FQNNGV in the germline V gene. CDR3 length: 15 amino acids. Trimming left V 0 bases short and J 2 bases short, with 11 bases between.

The chain uses TRBV4-2 and TRBJ2-1, with D possibly TRBD1 on 6 matching bases. The V end lost 4 bases, the J end lost 9 bases, and 19 bases lay between the germline ends. The CDR3 spans 15 residues. Germline V gives CDR1 LGHNA, CDR2 YNFKEQ. CDR3 loop: CASSPQAAQQGEQFF. The CDR3 nucleotides read TGTGCCAGCAGCCCTCAAGCGGCCCAACAGGGTGAGCAGTTCTTC.

The J gene is TRBJ1-3, the V gene TRBV19; 7 positions match TRBD1. This CDR3 has 14 residues. Germline-derived CDR1 and CDR2 are LNHDA and SQIVND (reference sequence). Trimming took 7 bases from V and 4 from J; bases not matched to a gene: 7. The CDR3 is CASNPGGSGNTIYF. In DNA, the CDR3 is TGTGCCAGTAACCCAGGGGGATCAGGAAACACCATATATTTT.

The chain has TRBV5-8 and TRBJ1-5; TRBD1 matches at 8 bases. Trimming took 0 bases from V and 5 from J; bases not matched to a gene: 7. Germline CDR1 is SGHTS and CDR2 is YDEGEE. This CDR3 has 16 amino acids. The CDR3 loop reads CASSLDRTGTYQPQHF. CDR3 coding DNA: TGTGCCAGCAGCTTGGACAGGACAGGGACGTATCAGCCCCAGCATTTT. The full variable domain, rest sourced from reference TRBV5-8 and TRBJ1-5, is EAGVTQSPTHLIKTRGQQATLRCSPISGHTSVYWYQQALGLGLQFLLWYDEGEERNRGNFPPRFSGRQFPNYSSELNVNALELEDSALYLCASSLDRTGTYQPQHFGDGTRLSIL.

The V and J genes are TRBV14 and TRBJ1-4; no clear D gene. This CDR3 comprises 13 residues. V was trimmed by 5 bases and J by 4 bases, leaving 8 bases between them. Germline values: CDR1 SGHDN, CDR2 FVKESK. The CDR3 DNA reads as TGTGCCAGCAGCGTCCAGATTAATGAAAAACTGTTTTTT. Protein product: CASSVQINEKLFF.

The CDR3 is CASTLNTGELFF. In nucleotides, the CDR3 is TGTGCCAGCACACTGAACACCGGGGAGCTGTTTTTT. This chain joins TRBV28 and TRBJ2-2; no reliable D call. Germline V gene lookup returns CDR1 MDHEN and CDR2 SYDVKM. The ends were cut back, 7 bases at V and 1 base at J, with 4 bases in the middle. The CDR3 runs 12 residues.

The chain is built from TRBV2 and TRBJ2-7; D may be TRBD2 (6 bases). This CDR3 has 16 amino acids. With 5 bases removed from V and 5 bases from J, the gap between germline ends came to 22 bases. Germline V gene sequence: CDR1 SNHLY, CDR2 FYNNEI. In DNA, the CDR3 is TGTGCCAGCAGTACGGGACTCTTAGACTATTTCAACGAGCAGTACTTC. This codes for CASSTGLLDYFNEQYF.

The chain uses TRBV5-5 and TRBJ2-6; D perhaps matches TRBD1 (5 bases). The CDR3 runs 16 residues. V gave up 2 bases and J gave up 0 bases, with 9 bases separating them. Per germline, CDR1 SGHKS and CDR2 YYEKEE (reference sequence). The CDR3 is CASSFQGHSGANVLTF. The CDR3 DNA follows: TGTGCCAGCAGCTTTCAGGGTCACTCTGGGGCCAACGTCCTGACTTTC.

This chain uses TRBV28 with TRBJ1-1; D not resolved. The CDR3 covers 13 residues. Germline CDR1 MDHEN, CDR2 SYDVKM. V lost 2 bases, J lost 4 bases, and 8 bases lay in between. This chain's CDR3 is CASSLIARTEAFF. The CDR3 nucleotides read TGTGCCAGCAGTTTAATAGCTCGCACTGAAGCTTTCTTT.

This chain uses TRBV11-3 with TRBJ1-1; 8 nucleotides align to TRBD1. The germline CDR1 and CDR2 sequences are SGHNT and YENEEA. Germline trimming cut 5 bases from V and 4 bases from J; bases unmatched to any gene: 9. The CDR3 loop spans 15 amino acids. The CDR3 is CASSRGDTGGTEAFF. DNA for the CDR3: TGTGCCAGCAGCCGGGGGGATACAGGGGGCACTGAAGCTTTCTTT.

This chain joins TRBV11-2 and TRBJ2-7; possible D gene TRBD2, 5 bases. The V gene lost 2 bases and the J gene lost 7 bases, with 15 bases spanning the gap. Germline lookup yields CDR1 SGHAT and CDR2 FQNNGV. This CDR3 region has 14 residues. For the CDR3, the DNA is TGTGCCAGCAGCTTATTAACGGGATTCAGTGAGCAGTACTTC. It yields the protein CASSLLTGFSEQYF.

The chain has TRBV27 and TRBJ2-1; perhaps TRBD2 as D (5 bases). With 0 bases removed from V and 7 bases from J, the gap between germline ends came to 13 bases. There are 15 residues in the CDR3. In germline, CDR1 is MNHEY, CDR2 SMNVEV (reference sequence). This CDR3 reads CASSLSVGGLNEQFF. The CDR3 DNA sequence: TGTGCCAGCAGTTTATCAGTAGGCGGGCTAAATGAGCAGTTCTTC.

The V call is TRBV28, the J call TRBJ1-1; maybe TRBD1 (6 bases). Germline V gives CDR1 MDHEN, CDR2 SYDVKM. This CDR3 is 14 amino acids long. The V gene lost 5 bases and the J gene lost 8 bases, with 18 bases spanning the gap. CDR3 loop: CASSPTGSYGEAFF. CDR3 DNA sequence: TGTGCCAGCAGTCCCACAGGGTCCTATGGGGAAGCTTTCTTT.

The chain carries TRBV28 and TRBJ1-2, with 9 bases matching TRBD1. The germline V gene has CDR1 MDHEN and CDR2 SYDVKM. The CDR3 runs to 15 residues. Germline trimming cut 4 bases from V and 4 bases from J; bases unmatched to any gene: 7. CDR3 sequence: CASSSDRGKGYGYTF. The CDR3 DNA is TGTGCCAGCAGTTCCGACAGGGGGAAGGGCTATGGCTACACCTTC.

The rearrangement joins TRBV5-1 to TRBJ2-1; D not certain. This CDR3 contains 15 residues. V was trimmed by 0 bases and J by 0 bases, leaving 7 bases between them. Germline V gives CDR1 SGHRS, CDR2 YFSETQ. This CDR3 reads CASSLGRSSYNEQFF. In nucleotides, the CDR3 is TGCGCCAGCAGCTTGGGGCGGAGCTCCTACAATGAGCAGTTCTTC.